This entry lists 14 T cell receptor beta chains sequenced from one sample in a study of CD8+ T cells in alopecia areata (dated by TCRdb to between 2018 and 2020). Libraries were prepared through the immunoSEQ multiplex PCR assay. RNA was extracted from all samples and reverse transcribed into cDNA, which served as template for TCR sequencing. TCRdb re-hosts the immuneACCESS table, in-frame sequences only. Its copies lack some clones; in the studies checked, an unresolved V gene accounts for under half of them, and the cause for the rest is not known. Counted in this sample were some 120,000 clones; about 50% of them appeared once. Over 9.5% of the sample is in the top ten clones. Sequenced material: NKG2D-low CD8+ T cells sorted from blood. The label giving this sample's cell subset or site can be read as: sorted CD8+ NKG2D-low blood T cells. These receptor sequences come from a human donor with alopecia areata.

Remarks on this clone: Compared with germline, one end of the junction differs, possibly owing to a read error. The genes are TRBV23-1 and TRBJ1-4; possible D gene TRBD1, 6 bases. TRBV23-1 is noted as an ORF with a role that remains uncertain. This CDR3 has 15 amino acids. The CDR3 here is CASRRGPPGAKKGDF. The CDR3 DNA reads as TGCGCCAGCAGACGAGGACCGCCGGGGGCCAAGAAGGGAGACTTT.

The V gene is TRBV29-1, the J gene TRBJ2-7; D call uncertain. There are 13 residues in the CDR3. Trimming stripped 2 bases from V and 1 base from J, with 9 bases between. Germline assignment: CDR1 SQVTM and CDR2 ANQGSEA. The CDR3 sequence is CSVEWPDSYEQYF. Here the CDR3 DNA reads TGCAGCGTTGAATGGCCAGATTCCTACGAGCAGTACTTC.

The table lists this clone with a few counts. This chain joins TRBV29-1 and TRBJ2-1, with a weak D call TRBD2 (5 bases). CDR3 size: 16 residues. V was shortened by 3 bases and J by 0 bases, with 15 bases between the two germline ends. CDR1 is SQVTM and CDR2 is ANQGSEA in the germline V gene. The CDR3 is CSVEEEDASSYNEQFF. The CDR3 DNA sequence: TGCAGCGTTGAGGAGGAGGACGCTAGCTCCTACAATGAGCAGTTCTTC.

This clone was observed a handful of times. The V gene is TRBV14, the J gene TRBJ2-4, with D possibly being TRBD2 (6 bases). Germline CDR1 SGHDN, CDR2 FVKESK. V was shortened by 4 bases and J by 10 bases, with 14 bases between the two germline ends. CDR3 length: 13 residues. As DNA, the CDR3 is TGTGCCAGCAGCCTTCAGGGAGGAGGGATTCAGTACTTC. Encoded protein: CASSLQGGGIQYF.

This chain links TRBV19 with TRBJ2-2; D not certain. Germline CDR1 reads LNHDA; CDR2 reads SQIVND (reference sequence). V gave up 3 bases and J gave up 6 bases, with 8 bases separating them. The CDR3 extends over 13 amino acids. The CDR3 DNA sequence: TGTGCCAGTAGTATGACCCCGGCCGGGGAGCTGTTTTTT. This gives the protein CASSMTPAGELFF.

There are a few counts of this clone. This sequence joins TRBV29-1 and TRBJ2-3; D remains ambiguous. Between the trimmed V and J ends, which lost 2 bases and 2 bases, there was a span of 8 bases. Germline CDR1 is SQVTM and CDR2 is ANQGSEA. The CDR3 has 13 amino acids. The DNA of the CDR3 is TGCAGCGTTGAATCGGCTCACACAGATACGCAGTATTTT. This sequence encodes CSVESAHTDTQYF.

This clone appeared a few times. The chain combines TRBV7-9 with TRBJ2-1; D ambiguous. The V end lost 5 bases, the J end lost 4 bases, and 12 bases lay between the germline ends. Per the germline V gene, CDR1 is SEHNR and CDR2 is FQNEAQ (reference sequence). The CDR3 loop spans 14 amino acids. The CDR3 coding sequence is TGTGCCAGCAGCCCCAAGACCCTATACAATGAGCAGTTCTTC. As protein: CASSPKTLYNEQFF.

This clone has more than one count but fewer than ten. The chain recombines TRBV14 with TRBJ1-2; D is uncertain. Trimming pared 0 bases from V and 8 bases from J, leaving 10 bases between. The CDR3 is 13 residues long. Germline V gives CDR1 SGHDN, CDR2 FVKESK. This CDR3 is CASSQEKWAGYTF. The CDR3 DNA reads as TGTGCCAGCAGCCAAGAAAAGTGGGCCGGCTACACCTTC.

This clone has just a few counts. Other DNA sequences in this specimen translate into the identical CDR3. The chain uses TRBV29-1 and TRBJ2-1, with TRBD1 identical over 8 bases. CDR1 is SQVTM, CDR2 ANQGSEA, per germline. The CDR3 runs to 13 residues. With 3 bases clipped from V and 2 bases from J, the junction kept 0 bases outside the gene matches. Here the CDR3 reads CSVDRGPYNEQFF. The CDR3 nucleotides are TGCAGCGTTGACAGGGGGCCCTACAATGAGCAGTTCTTC.

This chain connects TRBV30 to TRBJ2-5, with unresolved D. Per germline, CDR1 GTSNPN and CDR2 SVGIG (reference sequence). V lost 5 bases to trimming and J lost 5 bases, with 12 bases between them. The CDR3 has 12 amino acids. The CDR3 loop reads CAWASATETQYF. The DNA of the CDR3 is TGTGCCTGGGCTTCAGCTACGGAGACCCAGTACTTC.

This clone was found a few times. This chain connects TRBV29-1 to TRBJ2-1; 11 bases match TRBD1. Germline assignment: CDR1 SQVTM and CDR2 ANQGSEA. J was trimmed by 8 bases and V by 6 bases; bases with no gene match: 12. The CDR3 loop spans 15 amino acids. This chain's CDR3 is CSVPSGQGAQDEQFF. As DNA, the CDR3 is TGCAGCGTGCCGAGCGGACAGGGGGCGCAGGATGAGCAGTTCTTC.

The rearrangement uses TRBV29-1 and TRBJ2-2; 10 bases match TRBD2. J gave up 4 bases and V 0 bases, and 17 bases lay outside the gene matches. The CDR3 contains 20 residues. CDR1 is SQVTM and CDR2 is ANQGSEA in the germline V gene. In DNA form, the CDR3 reads TGCAGCGTTGAAGATCCCGCGGCTAGCGGGGGCCTCGGTGGCACCGGGGAGCTGTTTTTT. Its translation: CSVEDPAASGGLGGTGELFF.

V usage is TRBV5-1 and J usage is TRBJ2-5; D not resolved. The germline CDR1 and CDR2 sequences are SGHRS and YFSETQ. The CDR3 extends over 14 amino acids. Trimming stripped 4 bases from V and 5 bases from J, with 15 bases between. The CDR3 is CASSRPFSRETQYF. CDR3 DNA: TGCGCCAGCAGCCGGCCCTTCAGCAGGGAGACCCAGTACTTC.

The chain couples TRBV7-9 to TRBJ1-2; possibly TRBD1 for D (5 bases). The V gene lost 3 bases and the J gene lost 4 bases, with 15 bases spanning the gap. The CDR3 runs 15 residues. The V gene's germline CDR1 is SEHNR and CDR2 FQNEAQ (reference sequence). The CDR3 is CASSLPTVDPYGYTF. Here the CDR3 DNA reads TGTGCCAGCAGCTTGCCGACAGTCGACCCCTATGGCTACACCTTC.